These T cell receptor beta chains were read from a single sample in a study of cytomegalovirus exposure and HLA in healthy donors. Assay used: immunoSEQ multiplex PCR; TCRdb lists only in-frame clones, some missing. The repertoire holds roughly 200,000 clones, with 65% to 85% as singletons. Material: PBMCs. Receptors originate from a man aged 55 to 70 in good health and CMV-seronegative. Both conserved end residues are part of each CDR3. Each record gives: clone size, J gene, D gene, V gene, CDR3 DNA, CDR3 protein. A D gene is named only where the DNA matches it firmly. Size is omitted from some rows. Given values are once, few, many or a class for expanded clones.

clone size: .; J gene: TRBJ2-3; D gene: TRBD2; V gene: TRBV5-1; CDR3 DNA: TGCGCCAGTAAGCCAGCGGGGGGGACAGATACGCAGTATTTT; CDR3 protein: CASKPAGGTDTQYF
clone size: .; J gene: TRBJ2-7; D gene: TRBD2; V gene: TRBV7-2; CDR3 DNA: TGTGCCAGCAGCGCAGCCTCCGGGACTAACTACGAGCAGTACTTC; CDR3 protein: CASSAASGTNYEQYF
clone size: .; J gene: TRBJ2-2; D gene: TRBD1; V gene: TRBV5-4; CDR3 DNA: TGTGCCAGCAGCAGAGGGGGACAGGGGAAATTCACCGGGGAGCTGTTTTTT; CDR3 protein: CASSRGGQGKFTGELFF
clone size: .; J gene: TRBJ2-5; D gene: TRBD1; V gene: TRBV19; CDR3 DNA: TGTGCCAGTAGTATTTCGACAGGGACCCAAGAGACCCAGTACTTC; CDR3 protein: CASSISTGTQETQYF
clone size: .; J gene: TRBJ2-7; D gene: .; V gene: TRBV19; CDR3 DNA: TGTGCCAGTAGTGCACAGGGTTATCCCTACGAGCAGTACTTC; CDR3 protein: CASSAQGYPYEQYF
clone size: .; J gene: TRBJ2-7; D gene: TRBD2; V gene: TRBV29-1; CDR3 DNA: TGCAGCGTTGGTTACAGGCTAGCGGGAGACTACGAGCAGTACTTC; CDR3 protein: CSVGYRLAGDYEQYF
clone size: .; J gene: TRBJ2-5; D gene: .; V gene: TRBV6-1; CDR3 DNA: TGTGCCAGCAGCCGGGACATAAGTCAAGAGACCCAGCACTTC; CDR3 protein: CASSRDISQETQHF
clone size: .; J gene: TRBJ2-7; D gene: .; V gene: TRBV6-5; CDR3 DNA: TGTGCCAGCAGTTTATGGGGAAGTGGGGGCGACGAGCAGTACTTC; CDR3 protein: CASSLWGSGGDEQYF
clone size: .; J gene: TRBJ1-2; D gene: TRBD1; V gene: TRBV4-1; CDR3 DNA: TGCGCCAGCAGCCAAGAACCGGGACAGAACTATGGCTACACCTTC; CDR3 protein: CASSQEPGQNYGYTF
clone size: .; J gene: TRBJ2-7; D gene: .; V gene: TRBV5-4; CDR3 DNA: TGTGCCAGCAGCTTGGGGGCGGGTTACGAGCAGTACTTC; CDR3 protein: CASSLGAGYEQYF
clone size: .; J gene: TRBJ1-1; D gene: .; V gene: TRBV18; CDR3 DNA: TGTGCCAGCTCATCAAAGTCCGGGGGGTTCACTGAAGCTTTCTTT; CDR3 protein: CASSSKSGGFTEAFF
clone size: .; J gene: TRBJ2-1; D gene: TRBD2; V gene: TRBV5-1; CDR3 DNA: TGCGCCAGCAGATTAGCAGCGGGAAGGAGCTCCTACAATGAGCAGTTCTTC; CDR3 protein: CASRLAAGRSSYNEQFF
clone size: medium-sized; J gene: TRBJ2-5; D gene: .; V gene: TRBV6-1; CDR3 DNA: TGTGCCAGCATTGCCCAGGATTACCAAGAGACCCAGTACTTC; CDR3 protein: CASIAQDYQETQYF
clone size: .; J gene: TRBJ2-1; D gene: TRBD2; V gene: TRBV7-3; CDR3 DNA: TGTGCCAGCAGCTTAACTAGCGGGAGCTATGAGCAGTTCTTC; CDR3 protein: CASSLTSGSYEQFF
clone size: .; J gene: TRBJ1-3; D gene: .; V gene: TRBV2; CDR3 DNA: TGTGCCAGCATCGAAAATAGGGCCAGGAGGAACACCATATATTTT; CDR3 protein: CASIENRARRNTIYF
clone size: .; J gene: TRBJ2-7; D gene: .; V gene: TRBV4-3; CDR3 DNA: TGCGCCAGCAGCCAAGGGTTTGCTAGCGATTACGAGCAGTACTTC; CDR3 protein: CASSQGFASDYEQYF
clone size: few; J gene: TRBJ2-3; D gene: .; V gene: TRBV13; CDR3 DNA: TGTGCCAGCAACTCGGGGGGCGGGACAGATACGCAGTATTTT; CDR3 protein: CASNSGGGTDTQYF
clone size: .; J gene: TRBJ2-3; D gene: .; V gene: TRBV5-5; CDR3 DNA: TGTGCCAGCAGCTCTCCATCAGGGGATGTTACAGATACGCAGTATTTT; CDR3 protein: CASSSPSGDVTDTQYF
clone size: .; J gene: TRBJ2-7; D gene: .; V gene: TRBV29-1; CDR3 DNA: TGCAGCGTCCCTGGCAGGGTGGACGACGAGCAGTACTTC; CDR3 protein: CSVPGRVDDEQYF
clone size: .; J gene: TRBJ2-5; D gene: TRBD1; V gene: TRBV29-1; CDR3 DNA: TGCAGCGTTGATTGGCTAAGGGACAGCCAAGAGACCCAGTACTTC; CDR3 protein: CSVDWLRDSQETQYF
clone size: .; J gene: TRBJ2-7; D gene: TRBD1; V gene: TRBV5-6; CDR3 DNA: TGTGCCAGCAGCTCGGGACAGCCGTACGAGCAGTACTTC; CDR3 protein: CASSSGQPYEQYF
clone size: .; J gene: TRBJ1-2; D gene: TRBD1; V gene: TRBV7-9; CDR3 DNA: TGTGCCAGCAGCTTGGACAGGGATGGCTACACCTTC; CDR3 protein: CASSLDRDGYTF
clone size: .; J gene: TRBJ2-1; D gene: .; V gene: TRBV9; CDR3 DNA: TGTGCCAGCAGCGTCAGGGGCCCGTTCAATGAGCAGTTCTTC; CDR3 protein: CASSVRGPFNEQFF
clone size: .; J gene: TRBJ2-2; D gene: TRBD1; V gene: TRBV6-6; CDR3 DNA: TGTGCCAGCAGCTACGTGACAGGGAACGGGGAGCTGTTTTTT; CDR3 protein: CASSYVTGNGELFF
clone size: .; J gene: TRBJ2-3; D gene: TRBD2; V gene: TRBV4-2; CDR3 DNA: TGTGCCAGCAGCCCGGGACTAGCGGACCACACAGATACGCAGTATTTT; CDR3 protein: CASSPGLADHTDTQYF
clone size: .; J gene: TRBJ2-7; D gene: TRBD1; V gene: TRBV30; CDR3 DNA: TGTGCCTGGAGGACAGGGTACGAGCAGTACTTC; CDR3 protein: CAWRTGYEQYF
clone size: .; J gene: TRBJ1-3; D gene: .; V gene: TRBV5-1; CDR3 DNA: TGCGCCAGCAGCCCAACAGGGCCTGGAAACACCATATATTTT; CDR3 protein: CASSPTGPGNTIYF
clone size: .; J gene: TRBJ2-3; D gene: TRBD2; V gene: TRBV7-2; CDR3 DNA: TGTGCCAGCAGCCCGGGACTAGCGGGATCGTTGTGGGATACGCAGTATTTT; CDR3 protein: CASSPGLAGSLWDTQYF
clone size: few; J gene: TRBJ2-2; D gene: TRBD1; V gene: TRBV7-3; CDR3 DNA: TGTGCCAGCAGCCCGCCGGGACAGAGCACAACCGGGGAGCTGTTTTTT; CDR3 protein: CASSPPGQSTTGELFF
clone size: .; J gene: TRBJ2-1; D gene: TRBD2; V gene: TRBV7-8; CDR3 DNA: TGTGCCAGCAGCTTGCGGACTAGCGGGACGACCTACAATGAGCAGTTCTTC; CDR3 protein: CASSLRTSGTTYNEQFF
clone size: .; J gene: TRBJ1-1; D gene: TRBD1; V gene: TRBV5-1; CDR3 DNA: TGCGCCAGCAGCTTGGGGGACAGACCGAACACTGAAGCTTTCTTT; CDR3 protein: CASSLGDRPNTEAFF
clone size: .; J gene: TRBJ2-5; D gene: TRBD2; V gene: TRBV7-9; CDR3 DNA: TGTGCCAGCAGCCTAATCGGACTAGCGGGCTTCCAAGAGACCCAGTACTTC; CDR3 protein: CASSLIGLAGFQETQYF
clone size: .; J gene: TRBJ2-1; D gene: .; V gene: TRBV13; CDR3 DNA: TGTGCCAGCAGCGCCCGGAGACCCAATGAGCAGTTCTTC; CDR3 protein: CASSARRPNEQFF
clone size: .; J gene: TRBJ1-4; D gene: .; V gene: TRBV2; CDR3 DNA: TGTGCCAGCAGTGGTACAACGAATTCAACTAATGAAAAACTGTTTTTT; CDR3 protein: CASSGTTNSTNEKLFF
clone size: .; J gene: TRBJ2-3; D gene: TRBD2; V gene: TRBV5-1; CDR3 DNA: TGCGCCAGCAGCCCCGCCCCAACTAGCGGCACAGATACGCAGTATTTT; CDR3 protein: CASSPAPTSGTDTQYF
clone size: .; J gene: TRBJ1-2; D gene: .; V gene: TRBV27; CDR3 DNA: TGTGCCAGCAGTTATACCGGGAAGCTAGGGAATGGCTACACCTTC; CDR3 protein: CASSYTGKLGNGYTF
clone size: .; J gene: TRBJ1-2; D gene: TRBD1; V gene: TRBV6-5; CDR3 DNA: TGTGCCAGCAGTCGACTGGGACAGTATGGCTACACCTTC; CDR3 protein: CASSRLGQYGYTF
clone size: .; J gene: TRBJ1-1; D gene: .; V gene: TRBV14; CDR3 DNA: TGTGCCAGCAGCCGGGTCCAGGGGTTGAACACTGAAGCTTTCTTT; CDR3 protein: CASSRVQGLNTEAFF
clone size: .; J gene: TRBJ2-7; D gene: .; V gene: TRBV7-8; CDR3 DNA: TGTGCCAGCAGCTCCCCCCCTTGGGACACCCGGGGGGCGTACTTC; CDR3 protein: CASSSPPWDTRGAYF
clone size: .; J gene: TRBJ2-7; D gene: TRBD1; V gene: TRBV6-5; CDR3 DNA: TGTGCCAGCAGTTTAACACAGGGGGCGTACGAGCAGTACTTC; CDR3 protein: CASSLTQGAYEQYF
clone size: .; J gene: TRBJ2-2; D gene: TRBD1; V gene: TRBV4-1; CDR3 DNA: TGCGCCAGCAGCAATCCGCGTCTTCCGGGACAGGGGGCTTCCGGGGAGCTGTTTTTT; CDR3 protein: CASSNPRLPGQGASGELFF
clone size: .; J gene: TRBJ1-4; D gene: TRBD1; V gene: TRBV10-2; CDR3 DNA: TGCGCCAGCAGTGAGTCCAGGGGGGCAACTAATGAAAAACTGTTTTTT; CDR3 protein: CASSESRGATNEKLFF